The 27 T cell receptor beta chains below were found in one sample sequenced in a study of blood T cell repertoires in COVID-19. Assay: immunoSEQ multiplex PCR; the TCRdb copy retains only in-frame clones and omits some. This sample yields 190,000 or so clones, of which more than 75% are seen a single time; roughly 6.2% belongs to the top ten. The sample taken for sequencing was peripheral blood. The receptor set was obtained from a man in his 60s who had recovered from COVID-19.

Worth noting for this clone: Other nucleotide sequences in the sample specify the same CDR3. CDR3 in amino acids: CASSLGGGETQYF. For the CDR3, the DNA is TGTGCCAGCAGCTTAGGAGGTGGAGAGACCCAGTACTTC. The V call is TRBV11-2, the J call TRBJ2-5; no reliable D call. The CDR3 loop spans 13 amino acids. From germline, CDR1 is SGHAT and CDR2 FQNNGV. Trimming took 1 base from V and 4 from J, leaving 7 bases between them.

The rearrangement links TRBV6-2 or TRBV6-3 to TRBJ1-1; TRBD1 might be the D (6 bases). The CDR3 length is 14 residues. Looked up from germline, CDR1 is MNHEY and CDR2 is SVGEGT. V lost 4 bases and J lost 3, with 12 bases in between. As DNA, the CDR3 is TGTGCCAGCAGTTCAAAAGGGGGAGACACTGAAGCTTTCTTT. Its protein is CASSSKGGDTEAFF.

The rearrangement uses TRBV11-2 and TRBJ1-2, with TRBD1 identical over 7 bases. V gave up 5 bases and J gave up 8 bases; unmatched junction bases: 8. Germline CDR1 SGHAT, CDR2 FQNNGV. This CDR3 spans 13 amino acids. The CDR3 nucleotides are TGTGCCAGCAGCCCCTCGACAGGGTACGGCTACACCTTC. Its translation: CASSPSTGYGYTF.

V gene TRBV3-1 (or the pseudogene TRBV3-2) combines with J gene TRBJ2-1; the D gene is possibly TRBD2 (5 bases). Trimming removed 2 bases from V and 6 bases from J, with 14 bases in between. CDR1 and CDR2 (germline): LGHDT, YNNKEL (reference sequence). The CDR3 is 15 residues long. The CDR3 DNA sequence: TGTGCCAGCAGCCAATACCTAGCCGCTCTCAATGAGCAGTTCTTC. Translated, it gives CASSQYLAALNEQFF.

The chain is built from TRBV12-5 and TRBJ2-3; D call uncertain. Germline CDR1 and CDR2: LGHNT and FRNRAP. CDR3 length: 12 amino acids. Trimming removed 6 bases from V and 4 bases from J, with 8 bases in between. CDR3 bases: TGTGCTAGTGGAGTGGCGGCAGATACGCAGTATTTT. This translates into CASGVAADTQYF.

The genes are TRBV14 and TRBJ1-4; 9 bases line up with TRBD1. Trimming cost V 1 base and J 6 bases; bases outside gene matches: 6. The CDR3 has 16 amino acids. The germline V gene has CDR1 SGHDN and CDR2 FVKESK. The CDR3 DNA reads TGTGCCAGCAGCCAAGCCGGACAGGGGAGGGATGAAAAACTGTTTTTT. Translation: CASSQAGQGRDEKLFF.

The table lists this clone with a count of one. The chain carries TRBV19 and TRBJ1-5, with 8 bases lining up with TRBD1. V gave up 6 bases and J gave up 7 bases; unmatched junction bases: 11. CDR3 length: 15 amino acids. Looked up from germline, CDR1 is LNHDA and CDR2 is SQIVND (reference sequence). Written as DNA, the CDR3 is TGTGCCAGTAGCATGGACAGGGATAACATACAGCCCCAGCATTTT. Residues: CASSMDRDNIQPQHF.

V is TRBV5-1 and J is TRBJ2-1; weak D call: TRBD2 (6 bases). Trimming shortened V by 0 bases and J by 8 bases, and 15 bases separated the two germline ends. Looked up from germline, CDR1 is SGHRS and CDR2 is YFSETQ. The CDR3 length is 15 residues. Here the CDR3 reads CASSLALAPGDEQFF. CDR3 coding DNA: TGCGCCAGCAGCTTGGCTCTAGCCCCGGGGGATGAGCAGTTCTTC.

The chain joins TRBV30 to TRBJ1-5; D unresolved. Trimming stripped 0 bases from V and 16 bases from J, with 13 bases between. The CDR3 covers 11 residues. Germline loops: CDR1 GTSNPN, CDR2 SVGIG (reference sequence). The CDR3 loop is CAWSVSGNHHF. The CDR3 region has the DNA TGTGCCTGGAGTGTCTCCGGGAATCATCATTTT.

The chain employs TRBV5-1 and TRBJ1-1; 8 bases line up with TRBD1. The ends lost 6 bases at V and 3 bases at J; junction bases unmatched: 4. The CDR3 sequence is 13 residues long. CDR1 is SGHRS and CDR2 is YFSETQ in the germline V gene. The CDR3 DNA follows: TGCGCCAGCACGCAGGGGGCGGACACTGAAGCTTTCTTT. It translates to CASTQGADTEAFF.

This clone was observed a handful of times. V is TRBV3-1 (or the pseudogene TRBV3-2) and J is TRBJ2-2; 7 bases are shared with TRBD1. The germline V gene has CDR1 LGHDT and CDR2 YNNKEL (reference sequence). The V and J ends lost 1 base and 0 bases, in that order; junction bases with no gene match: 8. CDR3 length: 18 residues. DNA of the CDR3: TGTGCCAGCAGCCAAGTCAATTTGGGACAGACGAACACCGGGGAGCTGTTTTTT. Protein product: CASSQVNLGQTNTGELFF.

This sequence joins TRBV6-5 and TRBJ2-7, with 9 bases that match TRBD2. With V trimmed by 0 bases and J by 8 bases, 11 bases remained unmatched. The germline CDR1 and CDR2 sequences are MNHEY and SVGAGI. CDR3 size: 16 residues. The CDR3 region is CASSYSAVAGVDKQYF. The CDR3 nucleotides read TGTGCCAGCAGTTACTCGGCCGTAGCGGGAGTTGACAAGCAGTACTTC.

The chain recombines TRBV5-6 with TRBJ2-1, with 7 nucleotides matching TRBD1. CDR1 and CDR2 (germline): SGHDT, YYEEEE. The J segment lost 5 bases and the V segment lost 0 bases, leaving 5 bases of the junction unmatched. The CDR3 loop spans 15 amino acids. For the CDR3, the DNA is TGTGCCAGCAGCTTGGTAAACAGGGGCCACAATGAGCAGTTCTTC. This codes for CASSLVNRGHNEQFF.

In nucleotides, the CDR3 is TGCAGCGTGGCCGTGGACAGGGGTAATGAGCAGTTCTTC. Translated, it gives CSVAVDRGNEQFF. The chain combines TRBV29-1 with TRBJ2-1, with TRBD1 identical over 9 bases. CDR3 length: 13 residues. V trimming: 6 bases; J trimming: 7 bases; junction bases outside the gene matches: 7. Germline V gene lookup returns CDR1 SQVTM and CDR2 ANQGSEA.

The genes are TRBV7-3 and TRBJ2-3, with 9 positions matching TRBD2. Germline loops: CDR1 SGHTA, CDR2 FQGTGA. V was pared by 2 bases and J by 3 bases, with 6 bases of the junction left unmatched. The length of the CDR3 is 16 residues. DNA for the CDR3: TGTGCCAGCAGCTTAGGAGTAGCGGGAGTTACAGATACGCAGTATTTT. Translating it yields CASSLGVAGVTDTQYF.

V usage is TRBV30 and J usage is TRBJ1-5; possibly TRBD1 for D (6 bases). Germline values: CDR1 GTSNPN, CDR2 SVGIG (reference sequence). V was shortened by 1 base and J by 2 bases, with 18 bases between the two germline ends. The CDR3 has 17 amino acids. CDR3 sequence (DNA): TGTGCCTGGAGTGCAGCTTCTGGGGGCCGGGGCAATCAGCCCCAGCATTTT. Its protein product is CAWSAASGGRGNQPQHF.

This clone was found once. The CDR3 region is CASSLPGRQYF. The CDR3 nucleotides read TGTGCCAGCAGTTTACCAGGAAGGCAGTACTTC. The chain joins TRBV28 to TRBJ2-7; D is ambiguous. The CDR3 length is 11 residues. The V end was cut by 2 bases, the J end by 9 bases, with 8 bases between. CDR1 MDHEN and CDR2 SYDVKM come from the germline V gene.

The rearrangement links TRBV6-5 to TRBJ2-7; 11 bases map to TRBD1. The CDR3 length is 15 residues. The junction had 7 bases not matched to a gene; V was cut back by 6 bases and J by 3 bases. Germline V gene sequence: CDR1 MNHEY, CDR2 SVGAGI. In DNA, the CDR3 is TGTGCCAGCAGAACAGGACAGGGGGCCAACTACGAGCAGTACTTC. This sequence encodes CASRTGQGANYEQYF.

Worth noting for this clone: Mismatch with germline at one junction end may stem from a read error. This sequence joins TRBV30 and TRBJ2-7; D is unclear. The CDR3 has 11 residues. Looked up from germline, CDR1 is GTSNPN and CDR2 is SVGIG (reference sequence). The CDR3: CAWSDEDGPFF. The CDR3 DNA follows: TGTGCCTGGAGCGATGAGGATGGCCCCTTCTTC.

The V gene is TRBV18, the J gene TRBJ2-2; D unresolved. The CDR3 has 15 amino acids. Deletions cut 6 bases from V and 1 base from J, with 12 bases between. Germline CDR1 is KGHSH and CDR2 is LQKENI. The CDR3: CASSPRMLNTGELFF. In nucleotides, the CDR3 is TGTGCCAGCTCCCCCAGAATGCTGAACACCGGGGAGCTGTTTTTT. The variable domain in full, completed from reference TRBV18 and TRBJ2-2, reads NAGVMQNPRHLVRRRGQEARLRCSPMKGHSHVYWYRQLPEEGLKFMVYLQKENIIDESGMPKERFSAEFPKEGPSILRIQQVVRGDSAAYFCASSPRMLNTGELFFGEGSRLTVL.

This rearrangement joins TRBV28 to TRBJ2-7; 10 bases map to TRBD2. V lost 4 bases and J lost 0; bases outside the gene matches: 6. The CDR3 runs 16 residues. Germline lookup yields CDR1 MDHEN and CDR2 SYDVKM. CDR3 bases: TGTGCCAGCAGTTCCTGGACTAGCGGTTCCTCCTACGAGCAGTACTTC. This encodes CASSSWTSGSSYEQYF.

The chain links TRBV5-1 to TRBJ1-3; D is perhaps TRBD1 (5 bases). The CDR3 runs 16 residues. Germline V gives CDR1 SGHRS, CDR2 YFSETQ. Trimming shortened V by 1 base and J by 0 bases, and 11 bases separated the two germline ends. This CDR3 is CASSLTGPASGNTIYF. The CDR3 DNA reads TGCGCCAGCAGCTTGACAGGTCCGGCCTCTGGAAACACCATATATTTT. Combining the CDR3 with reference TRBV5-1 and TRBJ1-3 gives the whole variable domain KAGVTQTPRYLIKTRGQQVTLSCSPISGHRSVSWYQQTPGQGLQFLFEYFSETQRNKGNFPGRFSGRQFSNSRSEMNVSTLELGDSALYLCASSLTGPASGNTIYFGEGSWLTVV.

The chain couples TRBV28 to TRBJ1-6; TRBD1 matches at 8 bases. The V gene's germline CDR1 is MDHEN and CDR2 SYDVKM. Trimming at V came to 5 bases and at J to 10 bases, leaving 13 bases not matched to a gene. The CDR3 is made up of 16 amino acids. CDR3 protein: CASSLNRTGRSSPLHF. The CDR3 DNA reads TGTGCCAGCAGTCTCAACCGGACAGGGCGGAGCTCACCCCTCCACTTT. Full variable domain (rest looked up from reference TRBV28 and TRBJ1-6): DVKVTQSSRYLVKRTGEKVFLECVQDMDHENMFWYRQDPGLGLRLIYFSYDVKMKEKGDIPEGYSVSREKKERFSLILESASTNQTSMYLCASSLNRTGRSSPLHFGNGTRLTVT.

This CDR3 reads CASSLKPDSTGELFF. The CDR3 coding sequence is TGTGCCAGCAGCTTAAAGCCGGACAGCACCGGGGAGCTGTTTTTT. The V call is TRBV7-3, the J call TRBJ2-2; a weak D match, TRBD1 (6 bases). Germline V gene data show CDR1 as SGHTA and CDR2 as FQGTGA. The CDR3 runs to 15 residues. Trimming cost V 1 base and J 4 bases, with 10 bases left between them.

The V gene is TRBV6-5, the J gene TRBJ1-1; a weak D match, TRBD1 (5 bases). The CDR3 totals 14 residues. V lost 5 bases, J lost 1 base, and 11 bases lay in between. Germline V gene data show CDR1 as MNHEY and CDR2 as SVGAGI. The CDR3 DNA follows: TGTGCCAGCAGTACGGGGGGGTCGAACACTGAAGCTTTCTTT. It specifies CASSTGGSNTEAFF.

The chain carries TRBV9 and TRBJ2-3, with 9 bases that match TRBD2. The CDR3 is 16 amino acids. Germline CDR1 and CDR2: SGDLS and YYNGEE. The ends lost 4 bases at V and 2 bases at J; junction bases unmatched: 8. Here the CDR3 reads CASSTSAGGHTDTQYF. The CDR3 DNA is TGTGCCAGCAGCACCAGTGCGGGGGGGCACACAGATACGCAGTATTTT. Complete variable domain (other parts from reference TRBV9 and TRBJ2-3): DSGVTQTPKHLITATGQRVTLRCSPRSGDLSVYWYQQSLDQGLQFLIQYYNGEERAKGNILERFSAQQFPDLHSELNLSSLELGDSALYFCASSTSAGGHTDTQYFGPGTRLTVL.

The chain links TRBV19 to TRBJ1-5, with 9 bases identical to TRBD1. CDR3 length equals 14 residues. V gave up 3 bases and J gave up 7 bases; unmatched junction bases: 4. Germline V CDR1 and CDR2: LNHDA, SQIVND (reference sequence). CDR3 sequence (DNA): TGTGCCAGTAGTATCGGACAGGGGTACCAGCCCCAGCATTTT. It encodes CASSIGQGYQPQHF.